This T cell receptor (beta chain) was captured by sequencing in a study of OX40 agonist ivuxolimab in advanced cancers. Study overall: Patients receiving dose escalation had hepatocellular carcinoma, melanoma, renal cell or head and neck cancer. Study results and limitations: Some of the lowest clonal expansion was seen in partial responders at 0.1-3.0 mg/kg.

A word on this clone: Its antigen is as yet unknown.

Some clones are missing from TCRdb's copy, which holds only in-frame ones; the method was immunoSEQ multiplex PCR. The sample lists approximately 22,000 clones; about 84% were seen once. V dropped 0 bases and J dropped 0; count of bases not matched to a gene: 0. Germline V gene lookup returns CDR1 SGHAT and CDR2 FQNNGV. The CDR3 is made up of 15 amino acids. The receptor was isolated from an adult with an advanced solid tumor such as melanoma, head and neck, liver or kidney cancer. Here the sequenced sample was CD4+ or CD8+ T cells sorted from blood, taken in a trial of the OX40 agonist ivuxolimab. The genes are TRBV11-2 and TRBJ1-1; 8 positions agree with TRBD1. The chain's CDR3 is CASSLEQGVNTEAFF. The CDR3 nucleotides read TGTGCCAGCAGCTTAGAACAGGGGGTGAACACTGAAGCTTTCTTT.